The clone carrying this T cell receptor beta chain was observed at least ten times. Its antigen is unidentified. This CDR3 has 14 amino acids. Trimming took 6 bases from V and 7 from J, leaving 16 bases between them. This entry comes from a study of T cells in Graves' hyperthyroidism and ophthalmopathy. General observations from the study: It was a median around seven months before onset that the model predicted ophthalmopathy.

Subjects aged 18 to 65 presented with newly diagnosed hyperthyroidism of less than 2 months' duration. Uncontrolled infection, other autoimmune disease, pregnancy and lactation each barred patients from inclusion. Amplified regions were TCR beta CDR3 sequences from RNA transcripts. The TCR CDR3 first-round RT-PCR relied on the HTBI primer set. TCRdb re-called the multiplex PCR reads through MiXCR, storing one row per CDR3 protein. Among roughly 200,000 distinct CDR3 sequences listed, around 16% were seen once. V and J are TRBV12-3 or TRBV12-4 and TRBJ2-1, with a possible D match to TRBD2 (6 bases). Sequencing used blood. This receptor was obtained from a man between 40 and 49 years old with Graves' hyperthyroidism. Written as DNA, the CDR3 is TGTGCCAGCAGCAGGGCGGGAATCGGTAATGAGCAGTTCTTC. This codes for CASSRAGIGNEQFF.